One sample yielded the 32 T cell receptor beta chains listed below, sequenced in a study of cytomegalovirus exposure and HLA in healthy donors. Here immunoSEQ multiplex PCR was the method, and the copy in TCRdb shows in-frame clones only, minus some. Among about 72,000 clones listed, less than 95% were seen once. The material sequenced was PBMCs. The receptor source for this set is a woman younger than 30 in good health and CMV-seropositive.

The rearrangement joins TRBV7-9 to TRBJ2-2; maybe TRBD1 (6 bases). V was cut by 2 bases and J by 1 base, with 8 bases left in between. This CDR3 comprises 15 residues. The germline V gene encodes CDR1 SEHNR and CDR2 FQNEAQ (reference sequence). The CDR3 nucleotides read TGTGCCAGCAGCTTAAGACAGGTGAACACCGGGGAGCTGTTTTTT. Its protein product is CASSLRQVNTGELFF.

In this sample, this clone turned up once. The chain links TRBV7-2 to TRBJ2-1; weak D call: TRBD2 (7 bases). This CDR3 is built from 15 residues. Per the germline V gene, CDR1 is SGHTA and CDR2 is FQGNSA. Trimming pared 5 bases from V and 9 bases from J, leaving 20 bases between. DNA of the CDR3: TGTGCCAGCAGCCTCAAAGGGACACTAGCGTCTGAGCAGTTCTTC. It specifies CASSLKGTLASEQFF.

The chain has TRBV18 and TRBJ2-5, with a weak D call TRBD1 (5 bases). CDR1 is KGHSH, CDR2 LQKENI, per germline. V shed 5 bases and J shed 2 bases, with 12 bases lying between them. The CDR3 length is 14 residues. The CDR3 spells CASSRFQGQETQYF. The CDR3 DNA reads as TGTGCCAGCTCAAGATTCCAGGGACAAGAGACCCAGTACTTC.

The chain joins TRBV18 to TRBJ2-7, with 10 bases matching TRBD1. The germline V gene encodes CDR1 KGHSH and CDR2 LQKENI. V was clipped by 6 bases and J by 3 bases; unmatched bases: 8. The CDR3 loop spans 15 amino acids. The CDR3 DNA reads TGTGCCAGCTCCCACGCGGGACAGGGGAACTACGAGCAGTACTTC. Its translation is CASSHAGQGNYEQYF.

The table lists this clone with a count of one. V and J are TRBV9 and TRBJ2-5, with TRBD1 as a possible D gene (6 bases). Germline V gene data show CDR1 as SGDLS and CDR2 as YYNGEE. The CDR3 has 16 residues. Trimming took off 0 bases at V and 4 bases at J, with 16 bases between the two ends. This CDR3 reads CASSVDNRVGVETQYF. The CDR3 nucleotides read TGTGCCAGCAGCGTAGACAACAGGGTAGGAGTAGAGACCCAGTACTTC.

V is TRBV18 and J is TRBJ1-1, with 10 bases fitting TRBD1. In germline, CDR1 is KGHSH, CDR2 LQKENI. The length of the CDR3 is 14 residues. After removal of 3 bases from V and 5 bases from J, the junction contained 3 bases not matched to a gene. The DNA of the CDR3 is TGTGCCAGCTCACCTTGGGGACAGGGGACTGAAGCTTTCTTT. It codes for CASSPWGQGTEAFF.

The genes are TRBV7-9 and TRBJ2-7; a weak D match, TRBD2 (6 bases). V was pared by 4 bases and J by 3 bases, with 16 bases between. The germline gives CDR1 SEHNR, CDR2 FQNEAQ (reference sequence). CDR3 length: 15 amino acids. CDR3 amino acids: CASSSTRGKDYEQYF. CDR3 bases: TGTGCCAGCAGCTCAACGCGGGGAAAGGACTACGAGCAGTACTTC.

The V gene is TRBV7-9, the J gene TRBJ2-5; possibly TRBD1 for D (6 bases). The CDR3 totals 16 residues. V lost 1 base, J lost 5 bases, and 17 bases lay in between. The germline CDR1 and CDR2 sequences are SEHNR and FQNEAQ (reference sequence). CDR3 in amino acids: CASSLVKGDGAETQYF. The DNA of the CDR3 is TGTGCCAGCAGCTTAGTAAAGGGGGACGGCGCGGAGACCCAGTACTTC.

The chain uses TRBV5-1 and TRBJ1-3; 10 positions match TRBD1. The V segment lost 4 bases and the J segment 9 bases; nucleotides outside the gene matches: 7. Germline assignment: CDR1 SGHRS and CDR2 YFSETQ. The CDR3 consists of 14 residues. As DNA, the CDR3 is TGCGCCAGCAGCACGGGGGACAGGGGACGCACCATATATTTT. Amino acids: CASSTGDRGRTIYF.

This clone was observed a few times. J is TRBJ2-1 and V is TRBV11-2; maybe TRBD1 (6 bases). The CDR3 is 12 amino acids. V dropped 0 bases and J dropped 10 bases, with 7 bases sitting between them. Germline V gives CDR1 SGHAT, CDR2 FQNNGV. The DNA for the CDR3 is TGTGCCAGCAGCTTAGAGGGGGCGGAGCAGTTCTTC. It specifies CASSLEGAEQFF.

The CDR3 loop is CASSQQGGSGELFF. DNA for the CDR3: TGCGCCAGCAGCCAACAGGGGGGAAGCGGGGAGCTGTTTTTT. The rearrangement links TRBV4-3 to TRBJ2-2; D is possibly TRBD1 (7 bases). Germline CDR1 and CDR2: LGHNA and YSLEER. V gave up 2 bases and J gave up 7 bases, with 11 bases separating them. This CDR3 contains 14 residues.

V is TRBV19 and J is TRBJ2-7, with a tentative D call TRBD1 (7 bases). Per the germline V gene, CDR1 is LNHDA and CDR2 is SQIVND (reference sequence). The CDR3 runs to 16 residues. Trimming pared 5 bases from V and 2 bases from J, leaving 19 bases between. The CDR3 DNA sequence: TGTGCCAGTAGTCCCCGGGCGGCAGGGGGGACCTACGAGCAGTACTTC. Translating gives CASSPRAAGGTYEQYF. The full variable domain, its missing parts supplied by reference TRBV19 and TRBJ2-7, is DGGITQSPKYLFRKEGQNVTLSCEQNLNHDAMYWYRQDPGQGLRLIYYSQIVNDFQKGDIAEGYSVSREKKESFPLTVTSAQKNPTAFYLCASSPRAAGGTYEQYFGPGTRLTVT.

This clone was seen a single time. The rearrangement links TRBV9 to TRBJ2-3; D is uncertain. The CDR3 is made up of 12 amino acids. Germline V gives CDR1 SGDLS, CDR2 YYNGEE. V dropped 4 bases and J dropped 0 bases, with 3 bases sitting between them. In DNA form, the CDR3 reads TGTGCCAGCAGCCCGAGCACAGATACGCAGTATTTT. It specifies CASSPSTDTQYF.

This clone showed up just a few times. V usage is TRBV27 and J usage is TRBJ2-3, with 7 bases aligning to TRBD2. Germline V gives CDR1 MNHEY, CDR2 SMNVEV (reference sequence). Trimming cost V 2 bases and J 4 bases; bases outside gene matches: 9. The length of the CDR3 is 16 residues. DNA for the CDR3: TGTGCCAGCAGTTTAAACCTGGGAGGGCCGGCAGATACGCAGTATTTT. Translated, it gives CASSLNLGGPADTQYF.

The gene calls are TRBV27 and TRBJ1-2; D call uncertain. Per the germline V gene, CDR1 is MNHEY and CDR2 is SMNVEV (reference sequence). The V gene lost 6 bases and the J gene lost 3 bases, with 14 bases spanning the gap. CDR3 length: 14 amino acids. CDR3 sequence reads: CASSPREGDYGYTF. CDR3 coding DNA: TGTGCCAGCAGCCCTCGGGAGGGCGACTATGGCTACACCTTC.

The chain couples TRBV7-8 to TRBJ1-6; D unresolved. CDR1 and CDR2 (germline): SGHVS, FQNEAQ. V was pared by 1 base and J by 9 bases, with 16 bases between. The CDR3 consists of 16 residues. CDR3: CASSLVAEVGVSPLHF. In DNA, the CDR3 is TGTGCCAGCAGCTTAGTGGCTGAGGTGGGTGTTTCACCCCTCCACTTT. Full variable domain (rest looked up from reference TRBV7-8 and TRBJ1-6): GAGVSQSPRYKVAKRGQDVALRCDPISGHVSLFWYQQALGQGPEFLTYFQNEAQLDKSGLPSDRFFAERPEGSVSTLKIQRTQQEDSAVYLCASSLVAEVGVSPLHFGNGTRLTVT.

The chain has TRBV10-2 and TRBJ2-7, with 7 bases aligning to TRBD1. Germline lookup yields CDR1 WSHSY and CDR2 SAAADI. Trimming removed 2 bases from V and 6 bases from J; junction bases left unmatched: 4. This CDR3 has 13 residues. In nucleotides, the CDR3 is TGCGCCAGCAGTGAGGCCACAGGGGTCGAGCAGTACTTC. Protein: CASSEATGVEQYF.

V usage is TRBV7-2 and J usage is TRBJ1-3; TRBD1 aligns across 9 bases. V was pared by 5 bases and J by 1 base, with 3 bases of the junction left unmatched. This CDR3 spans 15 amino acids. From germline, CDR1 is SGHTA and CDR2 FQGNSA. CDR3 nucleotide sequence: TGTGCCAGCAGCCTAGGACAGGGGTCTGGAAACACCATATATTTT. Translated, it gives CASSLGQGSGNTIYF.

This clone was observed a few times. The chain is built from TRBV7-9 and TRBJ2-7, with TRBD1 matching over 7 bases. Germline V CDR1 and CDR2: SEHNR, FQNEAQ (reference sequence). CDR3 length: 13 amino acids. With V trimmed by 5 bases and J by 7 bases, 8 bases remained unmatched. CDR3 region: CASSRGQATEQYF. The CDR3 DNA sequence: TGTGCCAGCAGCCGAGGACAGGCCACGGAGCAGTACTTC.

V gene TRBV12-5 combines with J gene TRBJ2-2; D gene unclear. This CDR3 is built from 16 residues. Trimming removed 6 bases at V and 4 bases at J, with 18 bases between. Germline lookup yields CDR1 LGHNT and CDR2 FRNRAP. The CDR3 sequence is CASGYKQSMVTGELFF. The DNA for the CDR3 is TGTGCTAGTGGCTATAAACAGTCCATGGTCACCGGGGAGCTGTTTTTT.

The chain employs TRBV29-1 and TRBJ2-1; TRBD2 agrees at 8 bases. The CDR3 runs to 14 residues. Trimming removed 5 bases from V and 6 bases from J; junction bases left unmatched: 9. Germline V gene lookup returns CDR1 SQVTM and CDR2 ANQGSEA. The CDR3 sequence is CSVSRGGPANEQFF. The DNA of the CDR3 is TGCAGCGTTTCACGGGGGGGGCCCGCCAATGAGCAGTTCTTC.

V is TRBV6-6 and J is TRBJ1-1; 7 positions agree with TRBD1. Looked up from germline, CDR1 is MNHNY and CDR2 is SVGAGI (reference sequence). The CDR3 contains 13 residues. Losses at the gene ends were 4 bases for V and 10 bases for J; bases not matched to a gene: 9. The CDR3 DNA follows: TGTGCCAGCAGTTTGGACGACAGGGAAGGAGCTTTCTTT. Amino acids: CASSLDDREGAFF.

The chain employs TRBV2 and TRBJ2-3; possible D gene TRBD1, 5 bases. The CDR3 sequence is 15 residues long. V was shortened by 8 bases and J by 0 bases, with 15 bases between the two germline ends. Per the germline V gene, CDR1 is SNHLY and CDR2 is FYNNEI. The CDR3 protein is CASVRAHFSTDTQYF. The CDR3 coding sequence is TGTGCCAGCGTCAGGGCACATTTTAGCACAGATACGCAGTATTTT.

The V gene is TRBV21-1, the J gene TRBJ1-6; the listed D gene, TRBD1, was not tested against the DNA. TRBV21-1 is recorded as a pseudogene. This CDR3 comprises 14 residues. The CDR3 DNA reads TGTGCCAGCAGCAGGGGCAGCCGGGCCTCACCCCTCCACTTT. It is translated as CASSRGSRASPLHF.

CDR3 nucleotide sequence: TGTGCTAGTGGTGTAGCGGGGAATGAGCAGTTCTTC. Its protein product is CASGVAGNEQFF. The chain has TRBV12-5 and TRBJ2-1; 8 bases align to TRBD2. The CDR3 totals 12 residues. V lost 5 bases, J lost 7 bases, and 1 base stayed unmatched. Germline V gives CDR1 LGHNT, CDR2 FRNRAP. Together with reference TRBV12-5 and TRBJ2-1, the CDR3 gives the full variable domain: DARVTQTPRHKVTEMGQEVTMRCQPILGHNTVFWYRQTMMQGLELLAYFRNRAPLDDSGMPKDRFSAEMPDATLATLKIQPSEPRDSAVYFCASGVAGNEQFFGPGTRLTVL.

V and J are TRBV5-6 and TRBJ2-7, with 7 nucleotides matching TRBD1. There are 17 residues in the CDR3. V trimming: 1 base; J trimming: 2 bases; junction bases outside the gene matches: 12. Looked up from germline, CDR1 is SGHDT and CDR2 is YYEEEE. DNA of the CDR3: TGTGCCAGCAGCTTGTGGTTCTCGGACAGGACCGCCTACGAGCAGTACTTC. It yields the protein CASSLWFSDRTAYEQYF.

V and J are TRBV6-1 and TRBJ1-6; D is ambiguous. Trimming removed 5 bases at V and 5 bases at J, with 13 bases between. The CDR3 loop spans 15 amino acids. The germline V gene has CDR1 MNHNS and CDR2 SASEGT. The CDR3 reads CASSSEGVHNSPLHF. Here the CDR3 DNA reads TGTGCCAGCAGTTCAGAGGGAGTTCATAATTCACCCCTCCACTTT.

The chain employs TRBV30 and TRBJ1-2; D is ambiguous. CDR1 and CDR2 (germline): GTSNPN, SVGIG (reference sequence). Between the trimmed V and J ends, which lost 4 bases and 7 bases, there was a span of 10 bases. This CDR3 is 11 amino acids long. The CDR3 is CAWTVGGGYTF. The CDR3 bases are TGTGCCTGGACGGTTGGCGGTGGCTACACCTTC.

The DNA of the CDR3 is TGTGCCAGCAGTGCCCGGACAGGGAGCAATCAGCCCCAGCATTTT. This translates into CASSARTGSNQPQHF. The rearrangement joins TRBV6-1 to TRBJ1-5; 8 bases are a match to TRBD1. From germline, CDR1 is MNHNS and CDR2 SASEGT. Losses at the gene ends were 4 bases for V and 1 base for J; bases not matched to a gene: 3. The CDR3 has 15 amino acids.

CDR3 loop: CASSGTGKATNEKLFF. For the CDR3, the DNA is TGTGCCAGCAGTGGGACAGGGAAAGCAACTAATGAAAAACTGTTTTTT. The chain is built from TRBV2 and TRBJ1-4, with TRBD1 matching over 8 bases. V shed 4 bases, J shed 0 bases, and the junction held 4 bases outside the gene matches. The CDR3 is 16 residues long. Germline V gene sequence: CDR1 SNHLY, CDR2 FYNNEI.

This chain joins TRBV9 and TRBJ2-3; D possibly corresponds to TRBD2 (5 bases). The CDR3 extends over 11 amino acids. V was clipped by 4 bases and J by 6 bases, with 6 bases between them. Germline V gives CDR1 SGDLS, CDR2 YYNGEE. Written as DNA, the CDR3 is TGTGCCAGCAGCACGGGGGATACGCAGTATTTT. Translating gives CASSTGDTQYF.

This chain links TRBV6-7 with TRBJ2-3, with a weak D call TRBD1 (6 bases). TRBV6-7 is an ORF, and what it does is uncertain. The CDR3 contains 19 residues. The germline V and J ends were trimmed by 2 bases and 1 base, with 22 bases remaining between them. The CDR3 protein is CASSYLGQIWSPGTDTQYF. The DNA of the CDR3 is TGTGCCAGCAGTTACCTAGGACAGATTTGGAGCCCAGGCACAGATACGCAGTATTTT.